This T cell receptor beta chain came from a study of CD8 T cells in ankylosing spondylitis. Notes on the study in general: Roughly eight highly homologous variants formed a TCR beta motif that appeared characteristic of ankylosing spondylitis blood.

Each CDR3 protein is one row after TCRdb ran MiXCR on the 5' RACE reads. The sample yields roughly 670,000 distinct CDR3 sequences, 15% to 20% seen once. V was shortened by 2 bases and J by 3 bases, with 11 bases between the two germline ends. The CDR3 is made up of 15 amino acids. Germline assignment: CDR1 MNHEY and CDR2 SMNVEV (reference sequence). There are a few counts of this clonotype. Its specificity is not known. This sequence joins TRBV27 and TRBJ1-5, with TRBD1 as a possible D gene (5 bases). The sequence was obtained from a male donor with ankylosing spondylitis. The specimen was blood, either unsorted or a sorted T cell fraction (not recorded which). CDR3 sequence: CASSLGAGPNQPQHF. Here the CDR3 DNA reads TGTGCCAGCAGTTTAGGGGCAGGACCCAATCAGCCCCAGCATTTT.